This TCR beta chain was sequenced in a study of cytomegalovirus exposure and HLA in healthy donors. Findings and limits, study-wide: TCR clusters originating in the first cohort tended to co-occur in the roughly 130 validation repertoires, according to a later analysis.

A remark on this clone: Its antigen is not known.

V lost 3 bases and J 5 bases, leaving 5 bases between the germline ends. CDR1 is SGHVS and CDR2 is FQNEAQ in the germline V gene. The CDR3 totals 12 residues. The protocol was immunoSEQ multiplex PCR, while the TCRdb copy is restricted to in-frame clones and leaves out a portion. The sample contains more than 250,000 clones, roughly 89% of which appear only once. The source material was PBMCs. This TCR derives from a young woman in good health and CMV-seronegative. The chain uses TRBV7-8 and TRBJ1-5, with no clear D. The CDR3 is CASSFADQPQHF. Written as DNA, the CDR3 is TGTGCCAGCAGCTTCGCGGATCAGCCCCAGCATTTT.